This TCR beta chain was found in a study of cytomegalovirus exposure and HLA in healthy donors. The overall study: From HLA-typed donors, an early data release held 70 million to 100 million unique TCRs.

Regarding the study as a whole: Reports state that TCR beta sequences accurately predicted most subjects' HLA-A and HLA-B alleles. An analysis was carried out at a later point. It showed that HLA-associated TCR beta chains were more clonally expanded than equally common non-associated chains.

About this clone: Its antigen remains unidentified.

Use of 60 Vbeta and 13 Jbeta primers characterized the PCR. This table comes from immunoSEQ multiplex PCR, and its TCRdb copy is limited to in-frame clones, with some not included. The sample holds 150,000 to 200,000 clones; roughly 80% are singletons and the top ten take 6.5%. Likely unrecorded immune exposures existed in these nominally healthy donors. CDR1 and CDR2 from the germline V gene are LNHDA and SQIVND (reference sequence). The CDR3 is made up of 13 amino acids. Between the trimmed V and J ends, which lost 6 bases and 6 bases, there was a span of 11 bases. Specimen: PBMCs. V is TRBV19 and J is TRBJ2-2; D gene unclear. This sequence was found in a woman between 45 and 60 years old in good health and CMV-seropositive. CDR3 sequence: CASSEKSPGELFF. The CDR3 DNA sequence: TGTGCCAGTAGCGAAAAGAGTCCCGGGGAGCTGTTTTTT.